This T cell receptor beta chain was found in a study of OX40 agonist ivuxolimab in advanced cancers. Study summary: Participants averaged approximately 61 years of age (range roughly 23 to 85) and were about 85% male. Treatment received earlier with anti-PD-1, anti-PD-L1 or anti-CTLA-4 agents was allowed, and 40% had some. Study-level findings and limits: Clonal expansion by week 6 occurred in CD4+ and CD8+ blood T cells (at 0.1 to 3.0 mg/kg).

Sequencing used immunoSEQ multiplex PCR; TCRdb keeps in-frame clones, though not all of them. Of some 63,000 clones in the sample, roughly nine tenths were seen once. This clone appeared once. The antigen is undetermined. Samples of blood were obtained at baseline, on cycle 4 day 1, and on cycle 7 day 1. V lost 5 bases and J lost 0; bases outside the gene matches: 6. The CDR3 contains 16 residues. Per the germline V gene, CDR1 is MDHEN and CDR2 is SYDVKM. The source of this sequence is an adult with an advanced solid tumor such as melanoma, head and neck, liver or kidney cancer. The genes are TRBV28 and TRBJ2-3; the match to TRBD2 covers 9 bases. The source was CD4+ or CD8+ T cells sorted from blood, collected in a trial of the OX40 agonist ivuxolimab. The CDR3 coding sequence is TGTGCCAGCAGTGTACCTAGCGGGACTAGCACAGATACGCAGTATTTT. This translates into CASSVPSGTSTDTQYF. The variable domain in full, with the rest retrieved from reference TRBV28 and TRBJ2-3, is DVKVTQSSRYLVKRTGEKVFLECVQDMDHENMFWYRQDPGLGLRLIYFSYDVKMKEKGDIPEGYSVSREKKERFSLILESASTNQTSMYLCASSVPSGTSTDTQYFGPGTRLTVL.